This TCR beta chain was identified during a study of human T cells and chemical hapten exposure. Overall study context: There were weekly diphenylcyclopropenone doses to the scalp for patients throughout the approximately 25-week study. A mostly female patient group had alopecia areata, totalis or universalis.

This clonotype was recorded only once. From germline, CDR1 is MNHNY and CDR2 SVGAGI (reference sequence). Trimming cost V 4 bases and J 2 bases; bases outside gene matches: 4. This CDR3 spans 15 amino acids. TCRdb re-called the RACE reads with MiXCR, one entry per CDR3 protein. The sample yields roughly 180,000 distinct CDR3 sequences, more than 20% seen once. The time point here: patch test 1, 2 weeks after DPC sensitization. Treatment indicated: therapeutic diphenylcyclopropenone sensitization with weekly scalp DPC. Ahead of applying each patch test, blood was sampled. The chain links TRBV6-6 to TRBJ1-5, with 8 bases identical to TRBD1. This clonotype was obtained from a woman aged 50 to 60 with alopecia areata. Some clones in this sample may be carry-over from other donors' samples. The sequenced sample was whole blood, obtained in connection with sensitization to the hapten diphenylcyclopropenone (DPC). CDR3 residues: CASSSSTGGNQPQHF. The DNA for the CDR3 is TGTGCCAGCAGTTCCTCGACAGGGGGCAATCAGCCCCAGCATTTT.